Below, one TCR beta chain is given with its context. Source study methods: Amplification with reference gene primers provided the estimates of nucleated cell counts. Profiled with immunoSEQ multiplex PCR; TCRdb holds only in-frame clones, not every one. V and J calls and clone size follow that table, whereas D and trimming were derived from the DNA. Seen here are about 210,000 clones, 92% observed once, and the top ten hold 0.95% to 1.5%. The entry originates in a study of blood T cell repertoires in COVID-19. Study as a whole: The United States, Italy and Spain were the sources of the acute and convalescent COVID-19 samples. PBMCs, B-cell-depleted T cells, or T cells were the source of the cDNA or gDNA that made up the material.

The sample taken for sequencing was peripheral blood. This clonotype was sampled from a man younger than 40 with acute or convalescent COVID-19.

The CDR3 loop reads CASSLFLSFWETQYF. CDR3 in DNA: TGTGCCAGCAGCTTATTCCTAAGCTTCTGGGAGACCCAGTACTTC. The V gene is TRBV11-1, the J gene TRBJ2-5; no firm D call. This CDR3 comprises 15 residues. The germline V gene encodes CDR1 SGHAT and CDR2 FQDESV (reference sequence). Trimming took 2 bases from V and 5 from J, leaving 15 bases between them.